Listed here are 15 T cell receptor beta chains from one sample, sequenced in a study of CD8 T cells in Susac syndrome. RNA in amounts of about 0.5 to 1 ug was reverse transcribed with random hexamers. Using its own MiXCR run on the immunoSEQ multiplex PCR reads, TCRdb lists one record per CDR3 protein. Here the sample spans 150,000 to 200,000 distinct CDR3 sequences, 90% to 95% being singletons. Specimen: CD4+ T cells from PBMCs. Receptors were obtained from a human donor with Susac syndrome.

This rearrangement joins TRBV18 to TRBJ1-1; D uncertain. The CDR3 sequence is 13 residues long. Germline CDR1 is KGHSH and CDR2 is LQKENI. The V gene lost 6 bases and the J gene lost 4 bases, with 12 bases spanning the gap. CDR3: CASSPRDFTEAFF. The CDR3, as DNA: TGTGCCAGCTCCCCCCGGGATTTCACTGAAGCTTTCTTT.

The chain couples TRBV7-2 to TRBJ2-1; no clear D. The V end was cut by 2 bases, the J end by 13 bases, with 12 bases between. Germline V CDR1 and CDR2: SGHTA, FQGNSA. The CDR3 has 12 residues. In nucleotides, the CDR3 is TGTGCCAGCAGCTTAATGCCACCCTTCCAGTTCTTC. This encodes CASSLMPPFQFF.

This chain connects TRBV4-1 to TRBJ2-2, with D possibly TRBD2 on 6 matching bases. The length of the CDR3 is 17 residues. Germline V gene sequence: CDR1 MGHRA, CDR2 YSYEKL. The ends were cut back, 1 base at V and 6 bases at J, with 18 bases in the middle. The CDR3 nucleotides are TGCGCCAGCAGCCAAGTGGAGGTCTTATCGGGGGCCGGGGAGCTGTTTTTT. Protein: CASSQVEVLSGAGELFF.

In this sample, this clonotype turned up once. The chain is built from TRBV20-1 and TRBJ2-2; 9 positions match TRBD2. Germline V lookup: CDR1 DFQATT, CDR2 SNEGSKA (reference sequence). V lost 2 bases, J lost 3 bases, and 1 base stayed unmatched. The CDR3 is made up of 14 amino acids. The CDR3 loop is CSARRTSDTGELFF. DNA of the CDR3: TGCAGTGCTAGAAGGACTAGCGACACCGGGGAGCTGTTTTTT.

This chain links TRBV5-1 with TRBJ2-3; unclear D gene. Germline values: CDR1 SGHRS, CDR2 YFSETQ. V was pared by 6 bases and J by 6 bases, with 17 bases between. The CDR3 covers 14 residues. The CDR3 reads CASTETFRVDTQYF. The CDR3 DNA reads as TGCGCCAGCACCGAGACTTTTAGAGTGGATACGCAGTATTTT.

This chain uses TRBV18 with TRBJ1-5; 9 positions match TRBD1. J gave up 11 bases and V 3 bases, and 11 bases lay outside the gene matches. Per germline, CDR1 KGHSH and CDR2 LQKENI. The CDR3 consists of 15 residues. CDR3 DNA sequence: TGTGCCAGCTCACCCCTACAGGGGGCGGAGGCGGCCCAGCATTTT. It translates to CASSPLQGAEAAQHF.

The chain is built from TRBV3-1 and TRBJ2-5, with D perhaps matching TRBD2 (6 bases). The CDR3 is 16 residues long. V gave up 1 base and J gave up 5 bases, with 17 bases separating them. Germline V gene data show CDR1 as LGHDT and CDR2 as YNNKEL (reference sequence). CDR3 sequence reads: CASSQVGGTAGETQYF. CDR3 bases: TGTGCCAGCAGCCAAGTAGGTGGGACCGCGGGGGAGACCCAGTACTTC.

The chain links TRBV20-1 to TRBJ1-5; perhaps TRBD1 as D (5 bases). The V end lost 0 bases, the J end lost 9 bases, and 18 bases lay between the germline ends. The CDR3 runs 15 residues. CDR1 is DFQATT and CDR2 is SNEGSKA in the germline V gene (reference sequence). CDR3: CSARDTLQGARPQHF. The CDR3 DNA is TGCAGTGCTAGAGATACGTTGCAGGGCGCAAGGCCCCAGCATTTT.

The chain joins TRBV3-1 to TRBJ2-2; the match to TRBD1 covers 9 bases. The germline gives CDR1 LGHDT, CDR2 YNNKEL (reference sequence). V was clipped by 4 bases and J by 6 bases; unmatched bases: 3. The CDR3 totals 14 residues. Here the CDR3 reads CASSPRTGAGELFF. CDR3 in DNA: TGTGCCAGCAGCCCCCGGACAGGGGCCGGGGAGCTGTTTTTT.

V usage is TRBV3-1 and J usage is TRBJ1-2, with TRBD1 identical over 8 bases. Trimming removed 0 bases from V and 4 bases from J; junction bases left unmatched: 4. Per germline, CDR1 LGHDT and CDR2 YNNKEL (reference sequence). The CDR3 is 15 residues long. This CDR3 reads CASSQEGTGFYGYTF. The CDR3 bases are TGTGCCAGCAGCCAAGAAGGGACAGGATTCTATGGCTACACCTTC.

This clonotype was observed a single time. The chain carries TRBV10-1 and TRBJ2-5; D may be TRBD1 or TRBD2 (6 bases each). The CDR3 has 14 amino acids. Per the germline V gene, CDR1 is WNHNN and CDR2 is SYGVQD (reference sequence). The ends were cut back, 2 bases at V and 3 bases at J, with 10 bases in the middle. DNA for the CDR3: TGCGCCAGCAGTGAGGCGGAGGGGGAAGAGACCCAGTACTTC. It codes for CASSEAEGEETQYF.

This clonotype occurred once. This chain connects TRBV3-1 to TRBJ2-3; TRBD2 matches 8 bases. J lost 3 bases, V lost 4 bases, and 9 bases had no gene match. Germline CDR1 is LGHDT and CDR2 is YNNKEL (reference sequence). The CDR3 is 16 amino acids. The CDR3 spells CASSRSAGGPTDTQYF. CDR3 DNA sequence: TGTGCCAGCAGCCGTTCGGCGGGGGGCCCAACAGATACGCAGTATTTT.

The gene calls are TRBV12-3 or TRBV12-4 and TRBJ1-1; 9 bases line up with TRBD1. The CDR3 is 12 amino acids. V gave up 4 bases and J gave up 8 bases; unmatched junction bases: 2. The CDR3 is CASSSGTGEAFF. As DNA, the CDR3 is TGTGCCAGCAGTTCCGGGACAGGGGAAGCTTTCTTT.

The V and J genes are TRBV5-8 and TRBJ2-5; D is possibly TRBD2 (6 bases). The CDR3 has 14 amino acids. The V and J ends lost 5 bases and 8 bases respectively, with 19 bases between them. CDR1 and CDR2 from the germline V gene are SGHTS and YDEGEE. The CDR3 is CASSLMAGSETQYF. The CDR3 region has the DNA TGTGCCAGCAGTTTGATGGCGGGGTCTGAAACCCAGTACTTC.

The chain joins TRBV30 to TRBJ1-5; unclear D gene. The CDR3 length is 12 residues. V lost 5 bases to trimming and J lost 2 bases, with 7 bases between them. Germline-derived CDR1 and CDR2 are GTSNPN and SVGIG (reference sequence). The CDR3 loop reads CAWGGGNQPQHF. The CDR3 bases are TGTGCCTGGGGTGGCGGCAATCAGCCCCAGCATTTT.